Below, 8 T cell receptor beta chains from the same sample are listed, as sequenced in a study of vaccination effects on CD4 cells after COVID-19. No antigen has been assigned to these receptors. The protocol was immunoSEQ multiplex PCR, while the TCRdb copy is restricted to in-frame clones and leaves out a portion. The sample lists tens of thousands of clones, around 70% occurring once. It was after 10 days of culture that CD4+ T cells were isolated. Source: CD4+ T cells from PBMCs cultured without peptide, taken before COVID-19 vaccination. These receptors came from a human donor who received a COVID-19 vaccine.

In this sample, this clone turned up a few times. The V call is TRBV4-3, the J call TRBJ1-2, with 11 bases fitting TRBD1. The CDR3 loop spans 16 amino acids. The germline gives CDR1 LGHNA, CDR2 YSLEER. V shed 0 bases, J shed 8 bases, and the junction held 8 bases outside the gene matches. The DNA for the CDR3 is TGCGCCAGCAGCCAAGAAAGGACAGGGGGCCTGGGGGGCTACACCTTC. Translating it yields CASSQERTGGLGGYTF.

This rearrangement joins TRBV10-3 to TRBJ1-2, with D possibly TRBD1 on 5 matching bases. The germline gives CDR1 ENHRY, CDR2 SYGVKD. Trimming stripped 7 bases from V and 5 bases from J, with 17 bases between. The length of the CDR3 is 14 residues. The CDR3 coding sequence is TGTGCCATCAAGGGCACCCGGGACGAATATGGCTACACCTTC. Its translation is CAIKGTRDEYGYTF.

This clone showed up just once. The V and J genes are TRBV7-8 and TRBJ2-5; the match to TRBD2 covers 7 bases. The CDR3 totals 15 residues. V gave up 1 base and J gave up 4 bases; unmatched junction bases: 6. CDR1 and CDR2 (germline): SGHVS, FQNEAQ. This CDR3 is CASSLGGTIGETQYF. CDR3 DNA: TGTGCCAGCAGCTTAGGGGGGACTATCGGAGAGACCCAGTACTTC.

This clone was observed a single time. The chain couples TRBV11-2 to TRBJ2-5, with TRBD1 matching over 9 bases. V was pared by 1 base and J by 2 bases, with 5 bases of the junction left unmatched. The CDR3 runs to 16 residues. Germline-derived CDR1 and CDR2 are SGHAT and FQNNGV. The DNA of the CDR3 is TGTGCCAGCAGCTTAGGCCCGGGACAGGGACAAGAGACCCAGTACTTC. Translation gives CASSLGPGQGQETQYF.

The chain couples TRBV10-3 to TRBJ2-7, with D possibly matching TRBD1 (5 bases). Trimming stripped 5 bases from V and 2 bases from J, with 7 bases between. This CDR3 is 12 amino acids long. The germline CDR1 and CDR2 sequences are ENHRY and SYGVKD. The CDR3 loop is CAISPGTYEQYF. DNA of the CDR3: TGTGCCATCAGTCCAGGGACCTACGAGCAGTACTTC.

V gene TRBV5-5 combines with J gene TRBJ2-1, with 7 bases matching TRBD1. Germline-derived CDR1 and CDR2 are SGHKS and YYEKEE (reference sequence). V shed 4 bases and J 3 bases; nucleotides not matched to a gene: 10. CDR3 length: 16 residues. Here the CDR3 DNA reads TGTGCCAGCAGCGTCCCGGGACAGCGACTCTACAATGAGCAGTTCTTC. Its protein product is CASSVPGQRLYNEQFF.

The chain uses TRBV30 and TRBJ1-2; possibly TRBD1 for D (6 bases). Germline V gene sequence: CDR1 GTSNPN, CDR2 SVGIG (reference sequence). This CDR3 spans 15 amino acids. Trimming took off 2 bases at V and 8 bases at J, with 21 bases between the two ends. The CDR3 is CAWSSPRGQRKGYTF. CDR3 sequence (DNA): TGTGCCTGGAGTTCCCCCCGGGGGCAGAGGAAAGGCTACACCTTC.

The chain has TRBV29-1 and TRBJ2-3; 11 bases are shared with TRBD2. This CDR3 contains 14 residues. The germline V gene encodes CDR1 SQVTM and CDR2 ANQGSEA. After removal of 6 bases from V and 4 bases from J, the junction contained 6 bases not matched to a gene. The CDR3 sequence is CSVATSGGADTQYF. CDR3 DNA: TGCAGCGTGGCTACTAGCGGGGGCGCAGATACGCAGTATTTT.